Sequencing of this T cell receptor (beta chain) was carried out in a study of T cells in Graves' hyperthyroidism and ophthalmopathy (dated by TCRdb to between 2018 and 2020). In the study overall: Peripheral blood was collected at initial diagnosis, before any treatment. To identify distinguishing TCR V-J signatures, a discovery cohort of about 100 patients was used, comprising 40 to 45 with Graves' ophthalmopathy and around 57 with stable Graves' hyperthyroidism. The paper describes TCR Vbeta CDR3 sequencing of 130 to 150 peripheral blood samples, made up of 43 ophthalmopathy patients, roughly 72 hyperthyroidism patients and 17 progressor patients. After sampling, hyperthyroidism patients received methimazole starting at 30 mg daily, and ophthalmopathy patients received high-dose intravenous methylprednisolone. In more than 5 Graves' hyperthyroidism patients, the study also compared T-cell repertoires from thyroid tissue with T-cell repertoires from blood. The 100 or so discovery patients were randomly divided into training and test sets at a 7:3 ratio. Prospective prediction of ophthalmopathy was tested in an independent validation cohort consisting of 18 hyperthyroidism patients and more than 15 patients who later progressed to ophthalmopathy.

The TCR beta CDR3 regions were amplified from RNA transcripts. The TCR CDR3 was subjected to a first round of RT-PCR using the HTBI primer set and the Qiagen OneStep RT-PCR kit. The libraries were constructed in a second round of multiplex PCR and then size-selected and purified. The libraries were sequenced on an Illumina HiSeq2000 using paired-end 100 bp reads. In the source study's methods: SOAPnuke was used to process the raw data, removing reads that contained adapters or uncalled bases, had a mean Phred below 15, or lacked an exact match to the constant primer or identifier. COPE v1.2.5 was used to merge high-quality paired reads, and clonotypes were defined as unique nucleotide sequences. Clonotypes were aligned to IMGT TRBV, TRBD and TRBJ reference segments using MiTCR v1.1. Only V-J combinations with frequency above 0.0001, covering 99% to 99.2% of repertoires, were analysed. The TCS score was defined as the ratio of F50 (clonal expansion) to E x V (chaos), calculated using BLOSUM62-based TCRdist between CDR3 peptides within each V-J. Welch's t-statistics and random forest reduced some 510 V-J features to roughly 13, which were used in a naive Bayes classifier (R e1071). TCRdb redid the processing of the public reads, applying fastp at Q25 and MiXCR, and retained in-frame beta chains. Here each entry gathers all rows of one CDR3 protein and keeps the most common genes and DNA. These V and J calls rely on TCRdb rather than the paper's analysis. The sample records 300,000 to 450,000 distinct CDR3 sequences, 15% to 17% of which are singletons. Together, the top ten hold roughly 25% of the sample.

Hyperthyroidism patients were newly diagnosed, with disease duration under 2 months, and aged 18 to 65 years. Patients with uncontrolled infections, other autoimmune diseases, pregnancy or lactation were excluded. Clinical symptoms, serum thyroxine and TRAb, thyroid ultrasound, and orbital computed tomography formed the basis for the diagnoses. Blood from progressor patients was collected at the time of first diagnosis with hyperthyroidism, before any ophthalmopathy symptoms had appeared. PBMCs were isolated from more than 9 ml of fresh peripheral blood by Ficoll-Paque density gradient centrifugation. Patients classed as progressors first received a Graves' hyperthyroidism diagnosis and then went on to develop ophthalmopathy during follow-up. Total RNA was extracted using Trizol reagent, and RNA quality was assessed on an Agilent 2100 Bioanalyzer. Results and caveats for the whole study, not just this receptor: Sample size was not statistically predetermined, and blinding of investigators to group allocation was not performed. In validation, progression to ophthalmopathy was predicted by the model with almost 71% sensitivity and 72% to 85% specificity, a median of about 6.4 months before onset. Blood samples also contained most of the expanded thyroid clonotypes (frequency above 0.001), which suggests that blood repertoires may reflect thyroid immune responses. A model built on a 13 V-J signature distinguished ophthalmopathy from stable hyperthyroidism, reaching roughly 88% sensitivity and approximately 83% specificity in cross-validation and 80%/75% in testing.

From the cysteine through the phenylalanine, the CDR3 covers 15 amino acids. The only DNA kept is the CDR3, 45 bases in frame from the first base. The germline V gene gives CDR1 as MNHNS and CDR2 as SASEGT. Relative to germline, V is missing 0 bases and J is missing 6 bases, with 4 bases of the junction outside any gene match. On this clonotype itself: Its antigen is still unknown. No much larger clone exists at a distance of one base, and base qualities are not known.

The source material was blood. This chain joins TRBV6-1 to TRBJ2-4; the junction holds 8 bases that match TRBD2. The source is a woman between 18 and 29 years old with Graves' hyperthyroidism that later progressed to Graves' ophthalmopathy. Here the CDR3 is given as CASSEAAGGVNIQYF. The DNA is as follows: TGTGCCAGCAGTGAAGCTGCCGGGGGGGTAAACATTCAGTACTTC.